The source of this TCR beta chain is a study of T-cell reconstitution after alpha-beta-depleted transplantation in children (dated by TCRdb to about 2016). Concerning the study at large: T-cell immune reconstitution after TCRalphabeta/CD19-depleted allogeneic hematopoietic cell transplantation in children was quantitatively tracked in the study by means of TCR repertoire profiling.

The paper's findings and limits, for the study overall: Apparently early alphabetaT-cell count recovery about two months after transplant reportedly relied on only several hundred rapidly expanded clones derived from non-depleted graft cells. Hyperexpanded clone frequencies declined over subsequent months; after one year, T-cell counts and TCRbeta diversity were mostly attributed to newly produced T cells. In some patients, high TCRbeta diversity at day 60 was attributed to recipient T cells and intrathymic progenitors that had survived conditioning.

Library preparation was by PCR. Sequencer: Illumina HiSeq 2500. TCR libraries were prepared with molecular barcoding, using unique molecular identifiers to normalize TCRbeta repertoire quantification. In-frame beta chains were kept once TCRdb had trimmed the public reads at Q25 with fastp and called clones with MiXCR. Every CDR3 protein is listed once, alongside the most common genes and DNA of its rows. Here the sample has about 190,000 distinct CDR3 sequences; roughly 10% occur a single time. The ten largest clones capture about 13% of the sample. In its sample, this clonotype was seen many times. Its antigen is still unknown. No much larger clone exists at a distance of one base, and base qualities are not known. Reading the label with the study, this specimen's treatment or condition is: allogeneic hematopoietic cell transplantation with graft depleted of TCRalphabeta T cells and CD19 B cells. The transplant recipients were children given TCRalphabeta/CD19-depleted allogeneic hematopoietic cell grafts.

From the cysteine up to the phenylalanine, the CDR3 has a length of 15 residues. The read is trimmed to its CDR3 DNA, 45 bases read in frame from base 1. Between the V and J ends, shortened by 2 bases and 7 bases respectively, the junction contains 15 bases. The CDR1 and CDR2 encoded by the germline V gene (reference sequence) are LGHDT and YNNKEL. The specimen comprised PBMCs, sampled before TCRalphabeta/CD19-depleted stem cell transplant. The sequence joins TRBV3-1 to TRBJ2-1; the D gene identity is not certain. The TCR originated in a boy aged 2 to 10 with acute myeloid leukemia, due to receive a stem cell transplant. The CDR3 reads CASSQFPQQRNEQFF. The DNA sequence is given as TGTGCCAGCAGCCAATTCCCCCAGCAACGGAATGAGCAGTTCTTC.